This T cell receptor (beta chain) stems from a study of cytomegalovirus exposure and HLA in healthy donors. Study findings and constraints: It has been reported that TCR beta sequences accurately predicted the HLA-A and HLA-B alleles of most subjects. In a later analysis, common viral pathogens appeared linked to several of the most significant clusters. In a later analysis, TCR beta V- and J-gene trimming was associated with a missense DCLRE1C variant.

At the time of sampling, donors were nominally healthy, though unrecorded immune exposures were likely. Use of 60 Vbeta and 13 Jbeta primers characterized the PCR. Generated by immunoSEQ multiplex PCR, the TCRdb table keeps only in-frame clones and is missing some. The sample has about 130,000 clones, 8.5% to 10% seen once; the top ten hold approximately 5%. Note on this clone: Its specificity is not known.

Material: PBMCs. The TCR was taken from a man aged 40-55 years in good health and CMV-seronegative.

The CDR3 spells CASSFTRDGELFF. DNA of the CDR3: TGTGCCAGCAGCTTCACCAGGGACGGGGAGCTGTTTTTT. The chain has TRBV5-6 and TRBJ2-2; possible D gene TRBD1, 5 bases. In germline, CDR1 is SGHDT, CDR2 YYEEEE. With 2 bases removed from V and 7 bases from J, the gap between germline ends came to 9 bases. This CDR3 comprises 13 residues.